This T cell receptor (beta chain) originates from a study of shared clonotypes between healthy human individuals. Germline lookup yields CDR1 SNHLY and CDR2 FYNNEI. Trimming cost V 5 bases and J 2 bases; bases outside gene matches: 8. CDR3 size: 15 residues. Study findings and constraints: How much donors shared clonotypes was expected to be affected by sequencing depth. Larger estimated richness was generally recorded for naive subsets relative to memory subsets.

The count of this clone is one. The antigen remains unidentified. Profiling relied on immunoSEQ multiplex PCR, and the TCRdb table lists in-frame clones only, not all of them. The sample has roughly 1,500,000 clones, approximately 98% seen once; the top ten hold about 0.45%. All participating donors were Caucasian adults from Nashville, Tennessee. Researchers partitioned CD4+ cells into CD45RA+ naive and CD45RA-negative memory subsets. The chain is built from TRBV2 and TRBJ2-7, with TRBD1 matching 8 bases. The specimen sequenced was naive CD4+ T cells sorted from blood. Specified subset: CD45RA+ positively selected. The TCR was taken from a man aged 25 to 40 in good health. This CDR3 reads CASSYTGGFAYEQYF. Here the CDR3 DNA reads TGTGCCAGCAGTTATACAGGGGGTTTCGCCTACGAGCAGTACTTC. Using reference TRBV2 and TRBJ2-7 for the parts outside the CDR3, the full variable domain is EPEVTQTPSHQVTQMGQEVILRCVPISNHLYFYWYRQILGQKVEFLVSFYNNEISEKSEIFDDQFSVERPDGSNFTLKIRSTKLEDSAMYFCASSYTGGFAYEQYFGPGTRLTVT.